The 7 T cell receptor beta chains below come from one sample, sequenced in a study of blood T cell repertoires in COVID-19. The repertoire was sequenced with immunoSEQ multiplex PCR; TCRdb's copy has only in-frame clones and lacks some. Of around 150,000 clones listed, 70% to 90% were seen once; the top ten hold 1% to 1.2%. Sequenced input: peripheral blood. Receptors originate from a man aged 35 to 55 with acute or convalescent COVID-19.

The J gene is TRBJ2-1, the V gene TRBV15; D may be TRBD2 (5 bases). Trimming cost V 0 bases and J 6 bases, with 12 bases left between them. CDR3 size: 15 residues. Germline CDR1 is LNHNV and CDR2 is YYDKDF (reference sequence). The CDR3 bases are TGTGCCACCAGCAGAGATCGACTCCGGGGCAATGAGCAGTTCTTC. Its translation: CATSRDRLRGNEQFF. Filled out from reference TRBV15 and TRBJ2-1, the complete variable domain reads DAMVIQNPRYQVTQFGKPVTLSCSQTLNHNVMYWYQQKSSQAPKLLFHYYDKDFNNEADTPDNFQSRRPNTSFCFLDIRSPGLGDTAMYLCATSRDRLRGNEQFFGPGTRLTVL.

The chain uses TRBV11-1 and TRBJ2-5, with a weak D call TRBD2 (5 bases). The germline V and J ends were trimmed by 8 bases and 5 bases, with 15 bases remaining between them. This CDR3 has 13 residues. From germline, CDR1 is SGHAT and CDR2 FQDESV (reference sequence). The CDR3 protein is CASGSGIKETQYF. CDR3 bases: TGTGCCAGCGGATCCGGGATTAAGGAGACCCAGTACTTC.

The rearrangement uses TRBV24-1 and TRBJ2-3; TRBD2 aligns across 9 bases. The CDR3 loop spans 17 amino acids. Germline CDR1 KGHDR, CDR2 SFDVKD. V gave up 4 bases and J gave up 6 bases; unmatched junction bases: 13. CDR3 DNA: TGTGCCACCAGTGACCCGTTGGGACTAGCCGGGGGGGATACGCAGTATTTT. It translates to CATSDPLGLAGGDTQYF.

The chain recombines TRBV6-5 with TRBJ2-3, with D tentatively TRBD1 (6 bases). Germline CDR1 is MNHEY and CDR2 is SVGAGI. V gave up 10 bases and J gave up 0 bases, with 17 bases separating them. This CDR3 comprises 15 residues. CDR3 DNA: TGTGCCACCCGGGACAATGGAAGGAGCACAGATACGCAGTATTTT. Amino acid sequence: CATRDNGRSTDTQYF.

The gene calls are TRBV11-3 and TRBJ2-5; 7 nucleotides align to TRBD1. V was clipped by 4 bases and J by 5 bases; unmatched bases: 16. CDR3 length equals 17 residues. CDR1 is SGHNT and CDR2 is YENEEA in the germline V gene. The CDR3 is CASSSGNGQARVETQYF. The CDR3 region has the DNA TGTGCCAGCAGCTCAGGGAATGGACAGGCCCGGGTGGAGACCCAGTACTTC.

The chain carries TRBV30 and TRBJ1-6; no definite D call. Deletions cut 3 bases from V and 8 bases from J, with 14 bases between. Germline values: CDR1 GTSNPN, CDR2 SVGIG (reference sequence). CDR3 length: 14 residues. CDR3 amino acids: CAWSRGGRDSPLHF. The CDR3 coding sequence is TGTGCCTGGAGCCGGGGAGGGCGGGATTCACCCCTCCACTTT. Full variable domain (missing parts from reference TRBV30 and TRBJ1-6): SQTIHQWPATLVQPVGSPLSLECTVEGTSNPNLYWYRQAAGRGLQLLFYSVGIGQISSEVPQNLSASRPQDRQFILSSKKLLLSDSGFYLCAWSRGGRDSPLHFGNGTRLTVT.

The chain has TRBV10-3 and TRBJ2-5, with 7 bases identical to TRBD1. Germline lookup yields CDR1 ENHRY and CDR2 SYGVKD. With 10 bases clipped from V and 0 bases from J, the junction kept 5 bases outside the gene matches. The length of the CDR3 is 13 residues. CDR3 residues: CATTGAHQETQYF. Here the CDR3 DNA reads TGTGCCACCACAGGGGCTCACCAAGAGACCCAGTACTTC.